The 20 T cell receptor beta chains reported below all come from one sample, sequenced in a study of response to subunit inactivated influenza vaccine. TCRdb passed the RT-PCR reads through MiXCR, listing each CDR3 protein once. The table shows around 520,000 distinct CDR3 sequences, with around 25% occurring only once. The sample was CD4+ T cells sorted from PBMCs, taken 5 days after vaccination. The receptors originated from a man aged 45-65 years who received an inactivated influenza vaccine.

This clonotype was counted a few times. The J gene is TRBJ2-7, the V gene TRBV10-1; no definite D call. Germline CDR1 WNHNN, CDR2 SYGVQD (reference sequence). This CDR3 has 13 amino acids. V lost 6 bases to trimming and J lost 4 bases, with 13 bases between them. Written as DNA, the CDR3 is TGCGCCAGCAGCGAAAACCGGCAATACGAGCAGTACTTC. Translating gives CASSENRQYEQYF.

Worth noting for this clonotype: The junction does not match germline at one end; this may be a read error. The chain is built from TRBV7-9 and TRBJ2-5, with D possibly being TRBD2 (5 bases). The CDR3 is 17 residues long. Germline CDR1 and CDR2: SEHNR and FQNEAQ (reference sequence). CDR3 in amino acids: CASSLGVGGLLQENQYF. In nucleotides, the CDR3 is TGTGCCAGCAGCTTAGGGGTCGGCGGGCTCCTCCAAGAGAACCAGTACTTC.

This clonotype was counted between two and nine times. V usage is TRBV21-1 and J usage is TRBJ1-4; TRBD1 is the table's D call, not checked against the DNA. TRBV21-1 is given as a pseudogene. CDR3 length: 17 amino acids. DNA for the CDR3: TGTGCCAGCAGCAAAGAGGGGCCAAACCCAACTAATGAAAAACTGTTTTTT. It codes for CASSKEGPNPTNEKLFF.

V and J are TRBV3-1 and TRBJ2-1; the D gene is possibly TRBD1 (6 bases). Germline lookup yields CDR1 LGHDT and CDR2 YNNKEL (reference sequence). CDR3 size: 16 residues. Trimming stripped 0 bases from V and 5 bases from J, with 14 bases between. CDR3 sequence reads: CASSQEHRAKHNEQFF. CDR3 nucleotide sequence: TGTGCCAGCAGCCAAGAACACAGGGCAAAACACAATGAGCAGTTCTTC.

This chain uses TRBV9 with TRBJ2-7; 11 bases are a match to TRBD1. The CDR3 has 15 amino acids. With V trimmed by 2 bases and J by 3 bases, 4 bases remained unmatched. From germline, CDR1 is SGDLS and CDR2 YYNGEE. The chain's CDR3 is CASSVRDRGIYEQYF. The CDR3 bases are TGTGCCAGCAGCGTCCGGGACAGGGGGATCTACGAGCAGTACTTC.

This clonotype was counted only a few times. This chain joins TRBV28 and TRBJ2-4; 7 bases agree with TRBD1. Germline values: CDR1 MDHEN, CDR2 SYDVKM. The CDR3 totals 15 residues. V lost 6 bases to trimming and J lost 9 bases; unmatched junction nucleotides: 14. CDR3 protein: CASSSFRDSVVIQYF. DNA of the CDR3: TGTGCCAGCAGCTCATTCCGGGACAGTGTGGTCATTCAGTACTTC.

The rearrangement links TRBV4-3 to TRBJ1-2; 8 positions match TRBD1. The CDR3 contains 16 residues. Germline V lookup: CDR1 LGHNA, CDR2 YSLEER. V shed 3 bases and J 5 bases; nucleotides not matched to a gene: 11. The CDR3 loop reads CASSQLGQGLGYGYTF. The CDR3 DNA is TGCGCCAGCAGCCAGCTAGGACAGGGTCTTGGGTATGGCTACACCTTC.

The V call is TRBV12-3 or TRBV12-4, the J call TRBJ2-5; no clear D gene. Deletions cut 6 bases from V and 4 bases from J, with 12 bases between. The CDR3 totals 13 residues. CDR3 nucleotides: TGTGCCAGCAGATTCAAGTCGGGAGAGACCCAGTACTTC. This sequence encodes CASRFKSGETQYF.

The chain has TRBV20-1 and TRBJ2-7; 11 bases are shared with TRBD1. Per the germline V gene, CDR1 is DFQATT and CDR2 is SNEGSKA (reference sequence). The CDR3 sequence is 14 residues long. CDR3 nucleotide sequence: TGCAGCGCCTTGATGGACAGGGGGCTACGCGAGCAGTACTTC. Protein product: CSALMDRGLREQYF.

This clonotype was seen more than once but under ten times. The chain employs TRBV25-1 and TRBJ2-7, with D hard to call. The CDR3 is 11 amino acids. Trimming removed 7 bases from V and 6 bases from J, with 10 bases in between. CDR1 is MGHDK, CDR2 SYGVNS, per germline. The CDR3 bases are TGTGCCAGCAAATCTTTTAGCGAGCAGTACTTC. As protein: CASKSFSEQYF.

This chain joins TRBV4-1 and TRBJ2-3; TRBD2 aligns across 12 bases. V was clipped by 1 base and J by 5 bases; unmatched bases: 10. There are 18 residues in the CDR3. Germline CDR1 reads MGHRA; CDR2 reads YSYEKL. The DNA of the CDR3 is TGCGCCAGCAGCCAAGGGCTTGCTAGCGGGGGGGCTGGAGATACGCAGTATTTT. Translated, it gives CASSQGLASGGAGDTQYF.

The gene calls are TRBV7-2 and TRBJ2-7; 11 positions agree with TRBD2. J lost 2 bases, V lost 5 bases, and 5 bases had no gene match. Germline-derived CDR1 and CDR2 are SGHTA and FQGNSA. The CDR3 covers 15 residues. CDR3 in amino acids: CASSVTSGGPYEQYF. CDR3 sequence (DNA): TGTGCCAGCAGCGTCACTAGCGGGGGCCCCTACGAGCAGTACTTC.

This clonotype showed up many times. The DNA for the CDR3 is TGCGCCAGCAGCTTCATGGCGTCCAGCTCCTACAATGAGCAGTTCTTC. Translation gives CASSFMASSSYNEQFF. The J gene is TRBJ2-1, the V gene TRBV5-1; D is undetermined. Germline CDR1 is SGHRS and CDR2 is YFSETQ. This CDR3 has 16 residues. Between the trimmed V and J ends, which lost 2 bases and 0 bases, there was a span of 12 bases. The full variable domain, rest sourced from reference TRBV5-1 and TRBJ2-1, is KAGVTQTPRYLIKTRGQQVTLSCSPISGHRSVSWYQQTPGQGLQFLFEYFSETQRNKGNFPGRFSGRQFSNSRSEMNVSTLELGDSALYLCASSFMASSSYNEQFFGPGTRLTVL.

Only a few counts were recorded for this clonotype. CDR3 DNA sequence: TGCAGTGCTAAGAGCCCGGGCACCTACGAGCAGTACTTC. It encodes CSAKSPGTYEQYF. The chain combines TRBV20-1 with TRBJ2-7; D is undetermined. CDR3 length: 13 residues. V lost 4 bases, J lost 2 bases, and 12 bases lay in between. From germline, CDR1 is DFQATT and CDR2 SNEGSKA (reference sequence).

The V call is TRBV5-6, the J call TRBJ2-1; a possible D gene is TRBD2 (5 bases). The CDR3 covers 15 residues. CDR1 and CDR2 (germline): SGHDT, YYEEEE. V lost 5 bases and J 4 bases, leaving 16 bases between the germline ends. CDR3 residues: CASSLMGEGYNEQFF. In DNA, the CDR3 is TGTGCCAGCAGTCTTATGGGAGAGGGATACAATGAGCAGTTCTTC.

The chain links TRBV18 to TRBJ1-1; unclear D gene. Germline CDR1 reads KGHSH; CDR2 reads LQKENI. Trimming pared 3 bases from V and 4 bases from J, leaving 15 bases between. The CDR3 length is 15 residues. CDR3 sequence (DNA): TGTGCCAGCTCACCTAGAAGGGCCACGGGCACTGAAGCTTTCTTT. This encodes CASSPRRATGTEAFF.

This clonotype turned up a few times. A much larger clone sits a single nucleotide away, making a read error possible. The gene calls are TRBV7-9 and TRBJ2-3; no firm D call. The CDR3 contains 11 residues. Trimming removed 2 bases at V and 4 bases at J, with 1 base between. Looked up from germline, CDR1 is SEHNR and CDR2 is FQNEAQ (reference sequence). The CDR3 spells CASSLPDTQYF. CDR3 sequence (DNA): TGTGCCAGCAGCTTACCAGATACGCAGTATTTT.

This chain links TRBV28 with TRBJ2-1, with a tentative D call TRBD2 (6 bases). Germline V gene lookup returns CDR1 MDHEN and CDR2 SYDVKM. V lost 5 bases and J lost 0, with 20 bases in between. This CDR3 spans 18 amino acids. The CDR3 coding sequence is TGTGCCAGCAGTCCCGGGTTGGTAGCGGAGTTCTCCTACAATGAGCAGTTCTTC. Translating it yields CASSPGLVAEFSYNEQFF.

This clonotype showed up just a few times. The J gene is TRBJ1-5, the V gene TRBV24-1; D is uncertain. The CDR3 is made up of 15 amino acids. With 3 bases removed from V and 9 bases from J, the gap between germline ends came to 17 bases. Germline lookup yields CDR1 KGHDR and CDR2 SFDVKD. CDR3 sequence: CATSDPAGIGSPQHF. In nucleotides, the CDR3 is TGTGCCACCAGTGATCCTGCGGGGATTGGCTCGCCCCAGCATTTT.

V gene TRBV29-1 combines with J gene TRBJ1-4, with D unresolved. The CDR3 sequence is 10 residues long. Deletions cut 3 bases from V and 13 bases from J, with 9 bases between. From germline, CDR1 is SQVTM and CDR2 ANQGSEA. The CDR3 nucleotides are TGCAGCGTTGAGGAAGGGCGACTGTTTTTT. This gives the protein CSVEEGRLFF. Full variable domain (outside the CDR3, taken from reference TRBV29-1 and TRBJ1-4): SAVISQKPSRDICQRGTSLTIQCQVDSQVTMMFWYRQQPGQSLTLIATANQGSEATYESGFVIDKFPISRPNLTFSTLTVSNMSPEDSSIYLCSVEEGRLFFGSGTQLSVL.